This T cell receptor beta chain was captured by sequencing in a study of identical twins listed by TCRdb under 2016. For the study in its entirety: The study deep-sequenced TCR alpha and beta repertoires from monozygotic twins, unrelated adults of various ages and cord blood to test whether fetal clonotypes persist. To rule out contamination, replicate twin experiments were performed at different times with different library preparation protocols. Study-wide findings and limitations: Fewer insertions were carried by abundant cord blood beta clonotypes, a similar but weaker trend appeared in young adult naive repertoires, and no such trend appeared in memory repertoires. Invariant T cells such as MAIT and iNKT could partly confound zero-insertion analyses, though diverse VJ usage argued against this for most clonotypes. Compared with coincidental sharing between unrelated individuals, out-of-frame TCR alpha sequences shared between twins had an excess of sequences with low generation probability. A weaker excess of twin sharing was found in beta out-of-frame sequences because the signal-to-noise ratio was lowered by fewer shared sequences. Because the same donors could not be followed over many years, the conclusions depended on cross-sectional statistical analysis. In monozygotic twins, out-of-frame TCR alpha sharing was systematically underestimated by recombination models, although the models agreed with sharing between unrelated individuals.

Only healthy Caucasian donors were included. The twin cohort consisted of three pairs of female monozygotic twins, all aged roughly 18 to 29 years. CD4+ and CD8+ T cell populations were isolated with positive isolation kits from Invitrogen. The germline ends are 19 bases apart after V is trimmed by 5 bases and J by 4 bases. The germline V gene provides CDR1 SGHDT and CDR2 YYEEEE. The CDR3 runs 15 residues from the cysteine to the phenylalanine. Just CDR3 DNA is preserved here, 45 bases in frame from base 1. Libraries were made using 5' RACE. Sequenced using an Illumina HiSeq 2000. Template switching added a universal primer binding site, and the final cDNA carried a unique molecular identifier that allowed TCR cDNA molecules to be counted accurately. First-strand cDNA for TCR alpha and beta chains was synthesized from specific primers in the conserved constant-segment region. To control for contamination, every cDNA library carried two barcodes: a SMART-Mk sample barcode plus Illumina barcodes. Two successive PCR steps introduced TruSeq adapter sequences along with Illumina sample barcodes. TCR alpha and beta cDNA libraries were sequenced on the Illumina HiSeq platform with custom primers. The original methods were these. MiGEC was used to process raw reads and extract unique molecular identifiers, and MiXCR was used to find CDR3 positions. For each individual, recombination models were inferred using an EM algorithm with the repgenHMM and IGoR tools. Shared clonotypes were analyzed with the tcR package in R, and sharing was normalized by the product of cloneset sizes. Out-of-frame nonproductive sequences were analyzed to study raw recombination free of thymic and clonal selection effects. Clones were called with MiXCR by TCRdb after fastp trimmed the public reads at Q25, and only in-frame beta chains were retained. Each entry is one CDR3 protein sequence, shown with its most common DNA and genes. The V and J calls shown here were made by TCRdb, not taken from the authors' results. Present in this sample are around 480,000 distinct CDR3 sequences, about 14% of which were seen just once. The biggest ten clones account for approximately 0.52% of the sample.

About this clonotype: Its antigen remains unidentified. Base-call qualities are not available, and no considerably larger clone is one nucleotide away.

These data were also filed under a second study, of yellow fever vaccine responses in identical twins. In that second paper, the authors write: According to the authors, in identical twins the way T cells responded to vaccination appeared partly convergent and partly personalized. Focusing on identical twins, the study followed the T cell clones that responded to the vaccine, and did so with precision.

The sequence is built from TRBV5-6 and TRBJ2-7; the D gene cannot be resolved beyond TRBD1 or TRBD2, each matching 5 bases. This TCR derives from a woman aged 18 to 35 in good health. What was sequenced was CD4+ T cells sorted from blood. Read as DNA, the sequence is TGTGCCAGCAGTCTCGTTGCGGGTCCAGGGTACGAGCAGTACTTC. Its coded protein is CASSLVAGPGYEQYF.